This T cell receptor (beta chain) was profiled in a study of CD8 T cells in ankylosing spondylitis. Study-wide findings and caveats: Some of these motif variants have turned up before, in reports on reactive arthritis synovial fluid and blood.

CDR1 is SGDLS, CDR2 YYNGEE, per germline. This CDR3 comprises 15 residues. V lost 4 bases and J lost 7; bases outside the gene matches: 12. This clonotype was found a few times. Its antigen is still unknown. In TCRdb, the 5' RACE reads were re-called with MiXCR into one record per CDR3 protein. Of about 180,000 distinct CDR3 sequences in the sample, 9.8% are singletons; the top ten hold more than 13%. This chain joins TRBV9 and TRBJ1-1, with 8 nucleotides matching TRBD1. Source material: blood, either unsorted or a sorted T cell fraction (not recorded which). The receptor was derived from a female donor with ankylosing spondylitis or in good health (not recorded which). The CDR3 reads CASSPRTGNYFEAFF. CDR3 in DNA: TGTGCCAGCAGCCCCCGGACAGGGAATTATTTTGAAGCTTTCTTT.